Sequencing of this TCR beta chain was carried out in a study of blood T cell repertoires in COVID-19 (dated by TCRdb to the early 2020s). A note on the overall study: Samples covering the acute and convalescent phases of COVID-19 were provided by collaborators in the United States, Italy and Spain. Subjects who had been exposed to COVID-19, were actively infected with it, or had recovered from it provided the deeply sampled blood TCRbeta repertoires that made up the dataset. The repertoires were released in a freely available public database intended as a resource for research on the immune response to SARS-CoV-2. Nearly every sample came with metadata listing a de-identified subject ID, COVID-19 status, age in years and sex. Samples came from the ongoing ImmuneRACE study (first 160 participants) plus 1,254 subjects from 6 global collaborators. HLA class I and class II types, where available, came from metadata supplied by the sample provider rather than from assay-based typing. The material from the prospective study consisted of cDNA or gDNA derived from T cells, B-cell-depleted T cells, or PBMCs.

The immunoSEQ Assay, a bias-controlled multiplex PCR, was used to amplify TCRbeta CDR3 regions from genomic DNA. The paper's data handling went like this. The number of nucleated cells in each sample was estimated from the amplification of reference gene primers within the assay. To quantify the absolute abundance of each unique TCRbeta CDR3 rearrangement, sequence reads were collapsed and filtered. For each sample, productive Simpson clonality was calculated by taking the square root of Simpson's diversity index across productive rearrangements. In TCRdb, the immuneACCESS table is reduced to in-frame sequences with V and J assigned. These tables do not hold every clone; where another copy was compared, an unresolved V gene accounts for under half, and the others remain unexplained. V and J calls and clone size come straight from that table; D and trimming were deduced from the DNA. The sample yields some 80,000 clones; almost 90% were counted once. The ten largest clones take up roughly 2.5% of the sample.

A note on this clone: The target of this receptor is not known. Base quality data are lacking; no much larger clone is found one base away.

CDR1 and CDR2 were assigned from the germline V gene (reference sequence) as SEHNR and FQNEAQ. V trim: 5 bases; J trim: 9 bases; unmatched bases: 4. Inclusive of the bounding cysteine and phenylalanine, the CDR3 is 14 residues long. Only CDR3 DNA is held: 42 bases, read in frame from base 1. Overall study outcomes, separate from this receptor: The amount of clinical and demographic metadata varied by source and participant and was provided uncurated.

Each collaborating institution followed its own protocols to collect whole blood in K2EDTA tubes. For TCRbeta analysis, collaborator samples were shipped as frozen whole blood, as isolated PBMCs, or as DNA extracted from either sample type. The chain is assembled from TRBV7-9 and TRBJ2-1, with TRBD2 identical over 13 junction bases. This receptor was obtained from a human donor in a cohort sampled during active COVID-19. The sample taken for sequencing was peripheral blood. The base sequence is TGTGCCAGCAGCCCACGGACTAGCGGGAGTGAGCAGTTCTTC. This yields the protein CASSPRTSGSEQFF.